One sample yielded the 18 T cell receptor beta chains listed below, sequenced in a study of control samples from healthy donors and cancer patients. Libraries were prepared by immunoSEQ multiplex PCR; TCRdb keeps only in-frame clonotypes and omits some of them. The table shows about 180,000 clones, with approximately 92% occurring only once. The sequenced sample consisted of blood. Receptor source: a man aged 25-40 years in good health.

In this sample, this clone turned up a few times. This chain joins TRBV23-1 and TRBJ2-7; 7 nucleotides match TRBD1. TRBV23-1 is given ORF status, its function remaining uncertain. This CDR3 comprises 16 residues. V lost 0 bases, J lost 1 base, and 6 bases stayed unmatched. The CDR3 DNA follows: TGCGCCAGCAGTCAATCGGACAGGATAGGATCCTACGAGCAGTACTTC. This gives the protein CASSQSDRIGSYEQYF.

V and J are TRBV4-3 and TRBJ1-2, with D unresolved. In germline, CDR1 is LGHNA, CDR2 YSLEER. The germline V and J ends were trimmed by 0 bases and 6 bases, with 14 bases remaining between them. CDR3 size: 15 residues. CDR3 loop: CASSQDWRTGNGYTF. The CDR3 DNA is TGCGCCAGCAGCCAAGATTGGAGGACGGGGAATGGCTACACCTTC.

The chain's CDR3 is CASRKPGQGYRDMTQHF. As DNA, the CDR3 is TGTGCCAGCAGGAAACCGGGACAGGGCTACAGGGACATGACCCAGCATTTT. The gene calls are TRBV28 and TRBJ1-5; 9 bases are a match to TRBD1. CDR1 MDHEN and CDR2 SYDVKM come from the germline V gene. The V segment lost 6 bases and the J segment 11 bases; nucleotides outside the gene matches: 20. This CDR3 contains 17 residues.

The chain uses TRBV18 and TRBJ1-5; perhaps TRBD1 as D (5 bases). The CDR3 contains 14 residues. Germline assignment: CDR1 KGHSH and CDR2 LQKENI. Between the trimmed V and J ends, which lost 8 bases and 5 bases, there was a span of 16 bases. CDR3 region: CASSTAGNDQPQHF. The CDR3 DNA reads as TGTGCCAGCAGCACGGCAGGGAACGATCAGCCCCAGCATTTT.

This chain uses TRBV18 with TRBJ2-3; D gene unclear. CDR3 length: 12 residues. The V gene lost 6 bases and the J gene lost 6 bases, with 10 bases spanning the gap. Germline V lookup: CDR1 KGHSH, CDR2 LQKENI. CDR3 residues: CASSPIRDTQYF. Here the CDR3 DNA reads TGTGCCAGCTCTCCTATCCGGGATACGCAGTATTTT.

This clone has a single count. The rearrangement uses TRBV27 and TRBJ2-3, with 10 bases fitting TRBD2. The CDR3 is 15 residues long. V dropped 4 bases and J dropped 2; count of bases not matched to a gene: 3. CDR1 and CDR2 from the germline V gene are MNHEY and SMNVEV (reference sequence). The CDR3 nucleotides are TGTGCCAGCAGTTCCGGACTAGCGGTCACAGATACGCAGTATTTT. It yields the protein CASSSGLAVTDTQYF.

This chain connects TRBV2 to TRBJ2-1, with 13 bases lining up with TRBD2. J was trimmed by 9 bases and V by 6 bases; bases with no gene match: 5. CDR1 SNHLY and CDR2 FYNNEI come from the germline V gene. The CDR3 sequence is 14 residues long. The CDR3 nucleotides are TGTGCCAGCAGATCCCGGACTAGCGGGGGTGAGCAGTTCTTC. As protein: CASRSRTSGGEQFF.

The genes are TRBV21-1 and TRBJ1-5; the table's TRBD1 call for D was not verified on the DNA. TRBV21-1 is listed as a pseudogene. The length of the CDR3 is 15 residues. In nucleotides, the CDR3 is TGTGCCAGCAGCAACGACAGGGGGCGGAATCAGCCCCAGCATTTT. Amino acid sequence: CASSNDRGRNQPQHF.

The chain carries TRBV6-6 and TRBJ2-2; 9 bases fit TRBD2. This CDR3 comprises 14 residues. V lost 6 bases and J lost 1; bases outside the gene matches: 0. Germline CDR1 reads MNHNY; CDR2 reads SVGAGI (reference sequence). CDR3: CASRTSGNTGELFF. In nucleotides, the CDR3 is TGTGCCAGCAGGACTAGCGGGAACACCGGGGAGCTGTTTTTT.

The CDR3, as DNA: TGTGCCAGTAGTATTGGGGCAGGGATTATGGGAGCTTTCTTT. Its translation: CASSIGAGIMGAFF. The V gene is TRBV19, the J gene TRBJ1-1, with D possibly being TRBD1 (5 bases). The CDR3 is 14 amino acids. V lost 3 bases and J 10 bases, leaving 18 bases between the germline ends. CDR1 and CDR2 (germline): LNHDA, SQIVND (reference sequence). Together with reference TRBV19 and TRBJ1-1, the CDR3 gives the full variable domain: DGGITQSPKYLFRKEGQNVTLSCEQNLNHDAMYWYRQDPGQGLRLIYYSQIVNDFQKGDIAEGYSVSREKKESFPLTVTSAQKNPTAFYLCASSIGAGIMGAFFGQGTRLTVV.

The chain has TRBV18 and TRBJ2-1; 11 bases line up with TRBD1. The CDR3 sequence is 16 residues long. V shed 4 bases and J 7 bases; nucleotides not matched to a gene: 9. CDR1 and CDR2 (germline): KGHSH, LQKENI. CDR3 sequence reads: CASSRGQGVRLNEQFF. CDR3 coding DNA: TGTGCCAGCTCACGGGGACAGGGGGTAAGATTGAATGAGCAGTTCTTC.

The V gene is TRBV7-9, the J gene TRBJ2-1; the D is unclear. CDR1 and CDR2 from the germline V gene are SEHNR and FQNEAQ (reference sequence). Between the trimmed V and J ends, which lost 7 bases and 9 bases, there was a span of 22 bases. This CDR3 is 15 amino acids long. This CDR3 is CASTLGISLTSEQFF. CDR3 in DNA: TGTGCCAGCACCTTGGGGATTAGCCTCACAAGTGAGCAGTTCTTC.

The rearrangement uses TRBV6-1 and TRBJ2-2, with a possible D match to TRBD1 (5 bases). V lost 2 bases, J lost 5 bases, and 6 bases lay in between. Germline loops: CDR1 MNHNS, CDR2 SASEGT. This CDR3 region has 13 residues. The CDR3 spells CASSEHRTGELFF. In nucleotides, the CDR3 is TGTGCCAGCAGTGAACACAGGACCGGGGAGCTGTTTTTT.

The rearrangement links TRBV24-1 to TRBJ2-5; 8 bases map to TRBD1. V lost 2 bases and J lost 0; bases outside the gene matches: 1. This CDR3 comprises 15 residues. Germline V CDR1 and CDR2: KGHDR, SFDVKD. Here the CDR3 DNA reads TGTGCCACCAGTGATTGGACAGGGAACCAAGAGACCCAGTACTTC. Protein sequence: CATSDWTGNQETQYF.

The V call is TRBV30, the J call TRBJ2-2; D is ambiguous. V dropped 3 bases and J dropped 8 bases, with 22 bases sitting between them. CDR3 length equals 16 residues. The germline V gene encodes CDR1 GTSNPN and CDR2 SVGIG (reference sequence). This chain's CDR3 is CAWRSLSHLEVGELFF. DNA for the CDR3: TGTGCCTGGAGGTCCCTCAGCCACCTCGAAGTGGGGGAGCTGTTTTTT.

The chain is built from TRBV7-2 and TRBJ1-1; D uncertain. The germline CDR1 and CDR2 sequences are SGHTA and FQGNSA. This CDR3 comprises 15 residues. V shed 5 bases and J shed 5 bases, with 18 bases lying between them. CDR3 in amino acids: CASSPGGRQRTEAFF. Written as DNA, the CDR3 is TGTGCCAGCAGCCCCGGCGGACGCCAGAGAACTGAAGCTTTCTTT.

The chain combines TRBV19 with TRBJ1-3; 7 bases map to TRBD1. V gave up 7 bases and J gave up 7 bases; unmatched junction bases: 13. The V gene's germline CDR1 is LNHDA and CDR2 SQIVND (reference sequence). CDR3 size: 15 residues. CDR3 in amino acids: CASTIPRQGWNTIYF. CDR3 DNA sequence: TGTGCCAGTACCATTCCAAGACAGGGATGGAACACCATATATTTT.

The chain employs TRBV9 and TRBJ1-4; perhaps TRBD1 as D (5 bases). This CDR3 has 14 amino acids. Germline CDR1 and CDR2: SGDLS and YYNGEE. Trimming stripped 2 bases from V and 3 bases from J, with 8 bases between. Here the CDR3 DNA reads TGTGCCAGCAGCGTTCGGGGGTCTAATGAAAAACTGTTTTTT. Translation: CASSVRGSNEKLFF. Together with reference TRBV9 and TRBJ1-4, the CDR3 gives the full variable domain: DSGVTQTPKHLITATGQRVTLRCSPRSGDLSVYWYQQSLDQGLQFLIQYYNGEERAKGNILERFSAQQFPDLHSELNLSSLELGDSALYFCASSVRGSNEKLFFGSGTQLSVL.